The 16 T cell receptor beta chains listed next were all sequenced from one sample in a study of T cells after yellow fever vaccination. One entry per CDR3 protein, called by TCRdb with MiXCR from the 5' RACE reads. The profile shows over 250,000 distinct CDR3 sequences, around 4.9% of them singletons. The sequencing used CD4+ T cells sorted from PBMCs, collected on the day of the yellow fever booster vaccination. The receptors come from a man younger than 30 who received the YFV17D yellow fever vaccine.

There are many counts of this clonotype. CDR3 protein: CSARWGVNNSPLHF. The CDR3 nucleotides read TGCAGTGCTAGGTGGGGGGTCAACAATTCACCCCTCCACTTT. The genes are TRBV20-1 and TRBJ1-6; perhaps TRBD1 as D (5 bases). V was trimmed by 3 bases and J by 7 bases, leaving 13 bases between them. Germline assignment: CDR1 DFQATT and CDR2 SNEGSKA (reference sequence). This CDR3 contains 14 residues.

V gene TRBV5-1 combines with J gene TRBJ1-2; D is perhaps TRBD1 (6 bases). V was pared by 0 bases and J by 6 bases, with 9 bases between. From germline, CDR1 is SGHRS and CDR2 YFSETQ. The CDR3 is 13 amino acids. CDR3 in amino acids: CASSLEAGDGYTF. CDR3 sequence (DNA): TGCGCCAGCAGCTTGGAGGCAGGGGATGGCTACACCTTC.

This chain links TRBV7-9 with TRBJ1-1; D gene uncertain. The CDR3 consists of 14 residues. Trimming cost V 7 bases and J 8 bases, with 20 bases left between them. In germline, CDR1 is SEHNR, CDR2 FQNEAQ (reference sequence). In DNA form, the CDR3 reads TGTGCCAGCATCCAAACGGGGTTAGGCAGGGAAGCTTTCTTT. Residues: CASIQTGLGREAFF.

This clonotype was seen ten or more times. The V and J genes are TRBV6-2 or TRBV6-3 and TRBJ2-1, with unresolved D. Germline V CDR1 and CDR2: MNHEY, SVGEGT. V shed 3 bases and J shed 2 bases, with 8 bases lying between them. The CDR3 runs to 14 residues. CDR3 bases: TGTGCCAGCAGTTATGCCAAGACCTACAATGAGCAGTTCTTC. Its protein is CASSYAKTYNEQFF.

The chain couples TRBV5-1 to TRBJ2-1; the D gene is possibly TRBD2 (6 bases). The CDR3 is 18 residues long. CDR1 SGHRS and CDR2 YFSETQ come from the germline V gene. Between the trimmed V and J ends, which lost 1 base and 4 bases, there was a span of 21 bases. DNA of the CDR3: TGCGCCAGCAGCTTGCCCCCCTATGGGGGGATACATTACAATGAGCAGTTCTTC. It codes for CASSLPPYGGIHYNEQFF.

The V and J genes are TRBV10-1 and TRBJ1-1; TRBD1 is a possible D gene (6 bases). The V gene's germline CDR1 is WNHNN and CDR2 SYGVQD (reference sequence). CDR3 length: 12 residues. The ends were cut back, 7 bases at V and 4 bases at J, with 10 bases in the middle. The CDR3 reads CASTTTGTEAFF. DNA of the CDR3: TGCGCCAGCACTACGACAGGCACTGAAGCTTTCTTT.

This clonotype has at least ten counts. The J gene is TRBJ2-7, the V gene TRBV7-9; D is perhaps TRBD1 or TRBD2 (5 bases each). The germline V gene has CDR1 SEHNR and CDR2 FQNEAQ (reference sequence). The length of the CDR3 is 16 residues. Trimming took 5 bases from V and 5 from J, leaving 22 bases between them. The CDR3 protein is CASSPNRGSGSNEQYF. The CDR3, as DNA: TGTGCCAGCAGCCCAAATCGCGGTTCAGGGAGCAACGAGCAGTACTTC.

This clonotype was recorded a few times. The V and J genes are TRBV4-1 and TRBJ1-3; D may be TRBD1 (5 bases). Trimming shortened V by 0 bases and J by 0 bases, and 9 bases separated the two germline ends. Germline assignment: CDR1 MGHRA and CDR2 YSYEKL. The CDR3 length is 16 residues. CDR3 nucleotide sequence: TGCGCCAGCAGCCAAGAGGGGGGAAGCTCTGGAAACACCATATATTTT. The encoded protein is CASSQEGGSSGNTIYF.

The sample holds a few counts of this clonotype. The V gene is TRBV5-6, the J gene TRBJ2-5; D perhaps matches TRBD2 (6 bases). Trimming shortened V by 2 bases and J by 5 bases, and 16 bases separated the two germline ends. CDR1 and CDR2 (germline): SGHDT, YYEEEE. The CDR3 sequence is 15 residues long. DNA of the CDR3: TGTGCCAGCAGCTTAGCTCTAGCGTCTGGGGAGACCCAGTACTTC. Its protein product is CASSLALASGETQYF. Complete variable domain (other parts from reference TRBV5-6 and TRBJ2-5): DAGVTQSPTHLIKTRGQQVTLRCSPKSGHDTVSWYQQALGQGPQFIFQYYEEEERQRGNFPDRFSGHQFPNYSSELNVNALLLGDSALYLCASSLALASGETQYFGPGTRLLVL.

This sequence joins TRBV7-9 and TRBJ2-5; unclear D gene. The CDR3 length is 14 residues. Trimming removed 3 bases from V and 2 bases from J, with 10 bases in between. The germline V gene has CDR1 SEHNR and CDR2 FQNEAQ (reference sequence). The DNA of the CDR3 is TGTGCCAGCAGCTTTTCTTCCGGGCAAGAGACCCAGTACTTC. Translating gives CASSFSSGQETQYF. Based on the CDR3 plus reference TRBV7-9 and TRBJ2-5, the full variable domain is DTGVSQNPRHKITKRGQNVTFRCDPISEHNRLYWYRQTLGQGPEFLTYFQNEAQLEKSRLLSDRFSAERPKGSFSTLEIQRTEQGDSAMYLCASSFSSGQETQYFGPGTRLLVL.

This clonotype was seen many times. The rearrangement links TRBV20-1 to TRBJ1-2; no firm D call. This CDR3 has 12 residues. V was cut by 6 bases and J by 2 bases, with 10 bases left in between. Per germline, CDR1 DFQATT and CDR2 SNEGSKA (reference sequence). CDR3 protein: CSARPRNYGYTF. The CDR3 DNA is TGCAGTGCACGGCCTCGGAACTATGGCTACACCTTC.

This clonotype has ten or more counts. The chain uses TRBV11-2 and TRBJ1-2, with TRBD1 identical over 7 bases. After removal of 3 bases from V and 1 base from J, the junction contained 5 bases not matched to a gene. Germline CDR1 reads SGHAT; CDR2 reads FQNNGV. The CDR3 has 15 residues. The CDR3 reads CASSFSGGLNYGYTF. CDR3 nucleotides: TGTGCCAGCAGCTTTTCAGGGGGGCTTAACTATGGCTACACCTTC.

This clonotype has just a few counts. The chain carries TRBV20-1 and TRBJ2-2; D perhaps matches TRBD2 (5 bases). Trimming took 5 bases from V and 4 from J, leaving 17 bases between them. This CDR3 comprises 15 residues. CDR1 and CDR2 (germline): DFQATT, SNEGSKA (reference sequence). The DNA of the CDR3 is TGCAGTGCTGGAGGAGCAGGCAGGACCACCGGGGAGCTGTTTTTT. This gives the protein CSAGGAGRTTGELFF.

This clonotype was seen a handful of times. This chain joins TRBV7-9 and TRBJ2-1; 7 bases map to TRBD1. J was trimmed by 5 bases and V by 2 bases; bases with no gene match: 9. CDR3 length: 16 amino acids. Germline CDR1 and CDR2: SEHNR and FQNEAQ (reference sequence). CDR3 in DNA: TGTGCCAGCAGCTTAAGGGGCCCGACAGGGAACAATGAGCAGTTCTTC. This encodes CASSLRGPTGNNEQFF.

This clonotype was seen repeatedly, ten times or more. The rearrangement joins TRBV7-6 to TRBJ1-2; D gene uncertain. The V end was cut by 5 bases, the J end by 4 bases, with 11 bases between. CDR1 is SGHVS, CDR2 FNYEAQ, per germline. The CDR3 sequence is 13 residues long. The chain's CDR3 is CASSGRVGYGYTF. The CDR3 coding sequence is TGTGCCAGCAGCGGAAGGGTTGGCTATGGCTACACCTTC. The full variable domain, with the rest looked up from reference TRBV7-6 and TRBJ1-2, is GAGVSQSPRYKVTKRGQDVALRCDPISGHVSLYWYRQALGQGPEFLTYFNYEAQQDKSGLPNDRFSAERPEGSISTLTIQRTEQRDSAMYRCASSGRVGYGYTFGSGTRLTVV.

The V gene is TRBV12-3 or TRBV12-4, the J gene TRBJ1-1; tentatively, D is TRBD1 (5 bases). This CDR3 contains 16 residues. Trimming left V 6 bases short and J 3 bases short, with 20 bases between. The CDR3 region is CASRPSRGGWDTEAFF. Written as DNA, the CDR3 is TGTGCCAGCAGACCATCCCGGGGGGGTTGGGACACTGAAGCTTTCTTT.